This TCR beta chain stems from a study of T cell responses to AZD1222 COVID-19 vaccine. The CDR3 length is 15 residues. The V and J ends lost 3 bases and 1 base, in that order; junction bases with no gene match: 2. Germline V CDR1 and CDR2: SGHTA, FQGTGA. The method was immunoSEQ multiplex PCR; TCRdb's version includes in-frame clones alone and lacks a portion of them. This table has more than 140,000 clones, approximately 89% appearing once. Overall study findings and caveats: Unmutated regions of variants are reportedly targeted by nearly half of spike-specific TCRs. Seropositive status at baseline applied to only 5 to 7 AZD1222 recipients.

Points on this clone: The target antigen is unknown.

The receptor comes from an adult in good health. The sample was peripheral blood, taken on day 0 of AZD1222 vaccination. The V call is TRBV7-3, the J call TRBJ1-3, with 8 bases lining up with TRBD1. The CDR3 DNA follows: TGTGCCAGCAGCTTGACAGGGGCATCTGGAAACACCATATATTTT. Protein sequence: CASSLTGASGNTIYF. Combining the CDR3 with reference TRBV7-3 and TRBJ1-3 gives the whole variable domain GAGVSQTPSNKVTEKGKYVELRCDPISGHTALYWYRQSLGQGPEFLIYFQGTGAADDSGLPNDRFFAVRPEGSVSTLKIQRTERGDSAVYLCASSLTGASGNTIYFGEGSWLTVV.